A single sample is the source of the 9 T cell receptor beta chains below, sequenced in a study of OX40 agonist ivuxolimab in advanced cancers. Here immunoSEQ multiplex PCR was the method, and the copy in TCRdb shows in-frame clones only, minus some. The sample shows 70,000 or so clones, about 94% of them seen only once. Sequenced here: CD4+ or CD8+ T cells sorted from blood, sampled in a trial of the OX40 agonist ivuxolimab. These receptors were taken from an adult with an advanced solid tumor such as melanoma, head and neck, liver or kidney cancer.

The chain is built from TRBV6-5 and TRBJ1-2, with 8 bases lining up with TRBD1. Germline values: CDR1 MNHEY, CDR2 SVGAGI. J lost 8 bases, V lost 7 bases, and 12 bases had no gene match. This CDR3 has 14 amino acids. Written as DNA, the CDR3 is TGTGCCAGCACCTCGACAGGGGAGGCGGTCGGCTACACCTTC. Amino acid sequence: CASTSTGEAVGYTF.

The chain employs TRBV7-9 and TRBJ1-1; D is ambiguous. V shed 2 bases and J shed 7 bases, with 8 bases lying between them. The V gene's germline CDR1 is SEHNR and CDR2 FQNEAQ (reference sequence). This CDR3 is built from 12 residues. The CDR3 region is CASSLIRIEAFF. The CDR3 coding sequence is TGTGCCAGCAGCTTAATACGGATTGAAGCTTTCTTT.

The chain joins TRBV7-3 to TRBJ1-5, with D tentatively TRBD1 (5 bases). V gave up 5 bases and J gave up 9 bases, with 14 bases separating them. CDR1 and CDR2 (germline): SGHTA, FQGTGA. This CDR3 is 13 amino acids long. Written as DNA, the CDR3 is TGTGCCAGCAGCCCGGAGGTCGGGGGGCCCCAGCATTTT. This codes for CASSPEVGGPQHF.

The V gene is TRBV11-2, the J gene TRBJ2-7; TRBD1 might be the D (6 bases). CDR1 SGHAT and CDR2 FQNNGV come from the germline V gene. The V gene lost 6 bases and the J gene lost 0 bases, with 21 bases spanning the gap. The CDR3 extends over 17 amino acids. The CDR3 sequence: CASSLQGNPWGSYEQYF. The CDR3 DNA is TGTGCCAGCAGTTTACAGGGAAATCCTTGGGGCTCCTACGAGCAGTACTTC.

The chain joins TRBV23-1 to TRBJ1-6; D is unclear. TRBV23-1 is classed as an ORF, of uncertain function. The ends were cut back, 3 bases at V and 0 bases at J, with 12 bases in the middle. This CDR3 is built from 17 residues. CDR3 coding DNA: TGCGCCAGCAGTCAGACCCCTCCGAGCTCCTATAATTCACCCCTCCACTTT. Translation: CASSQTPPSSYNSPLHF.

This rearrangement joins TRBV6-5 to TRBJ2-1, with 8 bases lining up with TRBD2. The junction had 1 base not matched to a gene; V was cut back by 0 bases and J by 3 bases. Germline V CDR1 and CDR2: MNHEY, SVGAGI. The CDR3 spans 15 residues. The CDR3 nucleotides read TGTGCCAGCAGTTACTCTGCGGGGGGCTACAATGAGCAGTTCTTC. This sequence encodes CASSYSAGGYNEQFF.

The chain combines TRBV10-3 with TRBJ1-5, with 8 positions matching TRBD1. Trimming at V came to 0 bases and at J to 6 bases, leaving 4 bases not matched to a gene. Germline loops: CDR1 ENHRY, CDR2 SYGVKD. The CDR3 is 15 amino acids. The CDR3 DNA reads as TGTGCCATCAGTGAGTCGCCGGACAGGGCTCAGCCCCAGCATTTT. The encoded protein is CAISESPDRAQPQHF.

The chain recombines TRBV4-3 with TRBJ2-7; 7 bases agree with TRBD1. Losses at the gene ends were 3 bases for V and 6 bases for J; bases not matched to a gene: 17. This CDR3 region has 17 residues. CDR1 and CDR2 (germline): LGHNA, YSLEER. The chain's CDR3 is CASSQDSPQGFGVEQYF. As DNA, the CDR3 is TGCGCCAGCAGCCAGGACTCACCACAGGGGTTTGGGGTCGAGCAGTACTTC.

The chain recombines TRBV7-9 with TRBJ1-2; TRBD1 agrees at 8 bases. There are 12 residues in the CDR3. Trimming at V came to 1 base and at J to 8 bases, leaving 0 bases not matched to a gene. CDR1 is SEHNR and CDR2 is FQNEAQ in the germline V gene (reference sequence). CDR3 nucleotides: TGTGCCAGCAGCTTAGGGACAGGGGGCTACACCTTC. Translation: CASSLGTGGYTF.